The following is a T cell receptor (beta chain) sequence with its context. Recovered participants had two consecutive negative NP/OP PCR tests, healthcare professional clearance, or symptom resolution. This entry comes from a study of blood T cell repertoires in COVID-19. The data were produced by immunoSEQ multiplex PCR, yet TCRdb's version contains in-frame clones alone and is incomplete. Among some 430,000 clones listed, 90% were seen once. CDR1 is MGHDK and CDR2 is SYGVNS in the germline V gene. CDR3 length: 14 residues. V lost 4 bases to trimming and J lost 5 bases, with 14 bases between them. Sequenced: PBMCs or T cells enriched from blood (not recorded which). The rearrangement uses TRBV25-1 and TRBJ1-2; D is unresolved. This receptor was identified in a man younger than 35 who had recovered from COVID-19. CDR3 loop: CASSGTGRIYGYTF. The CDR3 bases are TGTGCCAGCAGTGGGACGGGGAGGATATATGGCTACACCTTC.